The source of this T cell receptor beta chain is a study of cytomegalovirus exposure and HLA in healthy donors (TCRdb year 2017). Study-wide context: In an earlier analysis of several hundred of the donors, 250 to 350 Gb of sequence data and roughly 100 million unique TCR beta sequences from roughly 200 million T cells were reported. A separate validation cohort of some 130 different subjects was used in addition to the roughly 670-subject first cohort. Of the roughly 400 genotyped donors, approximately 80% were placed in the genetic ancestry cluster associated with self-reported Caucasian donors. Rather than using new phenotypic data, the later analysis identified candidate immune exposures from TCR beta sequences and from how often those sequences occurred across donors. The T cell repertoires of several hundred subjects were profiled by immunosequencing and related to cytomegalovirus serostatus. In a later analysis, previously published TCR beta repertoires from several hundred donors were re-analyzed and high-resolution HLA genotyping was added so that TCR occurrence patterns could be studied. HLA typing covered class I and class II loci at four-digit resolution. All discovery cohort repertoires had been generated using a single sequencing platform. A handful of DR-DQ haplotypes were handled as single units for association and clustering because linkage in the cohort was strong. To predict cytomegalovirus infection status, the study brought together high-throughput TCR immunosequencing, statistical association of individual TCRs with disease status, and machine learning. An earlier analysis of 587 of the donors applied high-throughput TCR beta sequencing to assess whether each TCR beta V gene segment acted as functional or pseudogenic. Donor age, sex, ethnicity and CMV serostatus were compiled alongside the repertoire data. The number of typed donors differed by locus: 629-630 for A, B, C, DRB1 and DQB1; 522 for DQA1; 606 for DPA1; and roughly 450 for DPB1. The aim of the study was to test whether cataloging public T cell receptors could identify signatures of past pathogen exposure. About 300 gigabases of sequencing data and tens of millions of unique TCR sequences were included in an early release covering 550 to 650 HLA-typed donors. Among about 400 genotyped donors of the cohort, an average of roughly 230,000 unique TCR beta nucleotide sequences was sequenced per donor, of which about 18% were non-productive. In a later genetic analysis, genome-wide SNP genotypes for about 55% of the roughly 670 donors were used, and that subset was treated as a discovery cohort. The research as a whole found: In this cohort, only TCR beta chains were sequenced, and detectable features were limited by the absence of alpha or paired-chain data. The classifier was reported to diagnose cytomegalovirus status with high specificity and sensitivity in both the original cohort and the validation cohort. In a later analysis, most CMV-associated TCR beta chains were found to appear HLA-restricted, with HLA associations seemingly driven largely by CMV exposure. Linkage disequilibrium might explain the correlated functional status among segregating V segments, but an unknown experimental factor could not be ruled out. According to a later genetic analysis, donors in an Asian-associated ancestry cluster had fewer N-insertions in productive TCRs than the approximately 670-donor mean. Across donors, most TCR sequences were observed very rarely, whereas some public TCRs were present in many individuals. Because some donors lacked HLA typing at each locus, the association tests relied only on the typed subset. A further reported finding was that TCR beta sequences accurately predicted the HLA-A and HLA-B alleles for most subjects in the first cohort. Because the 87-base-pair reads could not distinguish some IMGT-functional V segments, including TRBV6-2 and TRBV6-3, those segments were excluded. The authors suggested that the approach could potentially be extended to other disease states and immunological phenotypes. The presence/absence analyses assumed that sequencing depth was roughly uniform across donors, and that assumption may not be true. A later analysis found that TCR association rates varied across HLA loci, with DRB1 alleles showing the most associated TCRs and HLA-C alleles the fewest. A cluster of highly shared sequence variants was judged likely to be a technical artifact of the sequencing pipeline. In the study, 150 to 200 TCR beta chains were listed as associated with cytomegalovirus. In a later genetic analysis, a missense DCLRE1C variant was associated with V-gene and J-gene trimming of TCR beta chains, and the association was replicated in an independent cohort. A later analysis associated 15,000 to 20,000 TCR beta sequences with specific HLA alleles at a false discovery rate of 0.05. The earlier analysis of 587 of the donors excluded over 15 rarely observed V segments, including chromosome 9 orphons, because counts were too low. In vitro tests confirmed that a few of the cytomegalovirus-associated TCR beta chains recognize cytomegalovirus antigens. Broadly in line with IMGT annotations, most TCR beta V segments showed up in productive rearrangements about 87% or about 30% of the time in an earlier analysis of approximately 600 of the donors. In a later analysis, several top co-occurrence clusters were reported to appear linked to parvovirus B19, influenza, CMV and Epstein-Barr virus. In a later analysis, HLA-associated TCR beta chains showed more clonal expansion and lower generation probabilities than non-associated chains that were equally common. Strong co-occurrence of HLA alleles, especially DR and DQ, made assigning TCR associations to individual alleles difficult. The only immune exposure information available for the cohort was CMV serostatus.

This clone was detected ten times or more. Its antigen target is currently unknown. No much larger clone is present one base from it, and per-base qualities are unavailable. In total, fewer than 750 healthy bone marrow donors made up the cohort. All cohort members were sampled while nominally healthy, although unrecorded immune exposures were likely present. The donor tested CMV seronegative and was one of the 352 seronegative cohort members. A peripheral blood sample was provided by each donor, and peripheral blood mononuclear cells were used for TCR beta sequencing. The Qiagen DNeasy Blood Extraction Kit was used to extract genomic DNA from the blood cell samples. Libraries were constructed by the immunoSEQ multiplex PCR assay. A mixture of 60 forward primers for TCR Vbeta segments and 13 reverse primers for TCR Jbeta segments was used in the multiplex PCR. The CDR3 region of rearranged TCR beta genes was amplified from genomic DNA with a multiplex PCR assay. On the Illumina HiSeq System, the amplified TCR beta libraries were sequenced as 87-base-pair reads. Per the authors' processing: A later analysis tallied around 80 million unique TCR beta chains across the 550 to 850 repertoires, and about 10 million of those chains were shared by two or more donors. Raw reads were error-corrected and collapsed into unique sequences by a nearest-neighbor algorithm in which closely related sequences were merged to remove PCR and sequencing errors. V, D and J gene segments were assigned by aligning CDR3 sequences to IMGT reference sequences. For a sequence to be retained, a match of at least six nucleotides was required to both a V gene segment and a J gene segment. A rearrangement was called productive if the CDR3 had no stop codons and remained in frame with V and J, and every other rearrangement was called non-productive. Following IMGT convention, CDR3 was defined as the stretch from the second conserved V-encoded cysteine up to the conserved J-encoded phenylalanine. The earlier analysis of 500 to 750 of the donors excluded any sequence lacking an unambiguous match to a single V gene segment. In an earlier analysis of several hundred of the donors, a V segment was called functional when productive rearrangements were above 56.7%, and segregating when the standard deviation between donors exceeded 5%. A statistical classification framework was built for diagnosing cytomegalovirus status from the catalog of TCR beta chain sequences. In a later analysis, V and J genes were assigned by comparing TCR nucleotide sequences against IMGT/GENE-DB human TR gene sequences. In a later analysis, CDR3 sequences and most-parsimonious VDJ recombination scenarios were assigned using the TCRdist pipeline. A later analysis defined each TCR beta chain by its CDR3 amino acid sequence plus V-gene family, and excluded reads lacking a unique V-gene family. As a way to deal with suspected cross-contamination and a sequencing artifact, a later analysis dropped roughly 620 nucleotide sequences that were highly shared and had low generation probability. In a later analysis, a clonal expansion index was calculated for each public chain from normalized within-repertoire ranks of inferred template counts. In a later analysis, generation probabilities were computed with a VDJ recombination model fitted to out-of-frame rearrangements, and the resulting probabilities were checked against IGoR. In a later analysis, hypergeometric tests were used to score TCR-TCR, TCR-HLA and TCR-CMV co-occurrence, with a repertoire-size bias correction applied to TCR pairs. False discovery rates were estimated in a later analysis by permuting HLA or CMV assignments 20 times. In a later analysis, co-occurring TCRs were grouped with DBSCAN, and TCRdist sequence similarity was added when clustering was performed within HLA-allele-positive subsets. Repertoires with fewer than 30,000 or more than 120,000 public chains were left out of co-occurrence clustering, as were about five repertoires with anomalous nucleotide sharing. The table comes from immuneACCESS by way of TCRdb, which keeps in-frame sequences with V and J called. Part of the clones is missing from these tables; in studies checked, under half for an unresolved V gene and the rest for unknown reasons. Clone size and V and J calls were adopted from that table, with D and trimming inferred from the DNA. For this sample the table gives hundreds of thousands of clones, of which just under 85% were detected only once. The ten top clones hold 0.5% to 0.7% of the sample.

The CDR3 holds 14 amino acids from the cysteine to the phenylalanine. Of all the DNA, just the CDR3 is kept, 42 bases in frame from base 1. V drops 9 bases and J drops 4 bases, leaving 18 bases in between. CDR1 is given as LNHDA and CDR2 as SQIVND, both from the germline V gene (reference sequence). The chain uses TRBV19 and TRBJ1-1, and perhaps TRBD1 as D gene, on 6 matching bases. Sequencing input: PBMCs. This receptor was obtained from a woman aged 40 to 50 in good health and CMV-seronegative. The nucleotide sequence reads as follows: TGTGCCAGCCAAAGATCCTTAGGGGGCACTGAAGCTTTCTTT. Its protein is CASQRSLGGTEAFF.